Listed below are T cell receptor beta chains from one sample, sequenced in a study of siplizumab effects on memory and regulatory T cells. Libraries were prepared by immunoSEQ multiplex PCR; TCRdb keeps only in-frame clonotypes and omits some of them. This repertoire shows 87,000 or so clones, just under 90% found once; its top ten account for 15%. Sequences were obtained from CD4+ T cells sorted from blood. The receptor source for this set is a human donor in good health. The CDR3 runs from the conserved cysteine through the conserved F or W. Size is omitted from some rows. Given values are once, few, many or a class for expanded clones.

V	size	J	CDR3
TRBV29-1	-	TRBJ1-4	CSVETDSALVREKLFF
TRBV9	-	TRBJ1-2	CASSVGEGGYGYTF
TRBV7-8	few	TRBJ2-7	CASSSDRVGYEQYF
TRBV5-1	-	TRBJ2-5	CASRLSGRAGETQYF
TRBV5-1	-	TRBJ2-5	CASSLGTALGRETQYF
TRBV2	-	TRBJ2-7	CAGSSGRASYEQYF
TRBV2	-	TRBJ2-1	CATAFDEQFF
TRBV19	few	TRBJ2-7	CASSTLDSRAYEQYF
TRBV12-5	once	TRBJ2-7	CASGPERKSSYEQYF
TRBV4-1	-	TRBJ2-4	CASSQGTQGLLAKNIQYF
TRBV29-1	-	TRBJ1-1	CSVERGTGGLATFF